A single sample gave rise to the 26 T cell receptor beta chains below, sequenced in a study of identical twins. TCRdb passed the 5' RACE reads through MiXCR, listing each CDR3 protein once. The sample gives 350,000 or so distinct CDR3 sequences, 9% to 15% of which show up once; around 6.9% is in the top ten. The data were also submitted as part of a second study, on yellow fever vaccine responses in identical twins.

Sequenced sample: CD8+ T cells sorted from blood. The source of these receptors is a woman aged 18-35 years in good health.

The chain is built from TRBV20-1 and TRBJ2-3; D unclear. The CDR3 runs 14 residues. Deletions cut 0 bases from V and 6 bases from J, with 13 bases between. CDR1 DFQATT and CDR2 SNEGSKA come from the germline V gene (reference sequence). The CDR3 region is CSARDGSSWDTQYF. CDR3 bases: TGCAGTGCTAGAGATGGGTCTAGTTGGGATACGCAGTATTTT.

The chain couples TRBV20-1 to TRBJ1-1, with TRBD1 matching over 7 bases. Trimming took 4 bases from V and 3 from J; bases not matched to a gene: 17. The CDR3 length is 17 residues. The germline gives CDR1 DFQATT, CDR2 SNEGSKA (reference sequence). The CDR3 region has the DNA TGCAGTGCTACCTCAGAAAGGGGGCCCCGAGAGGACACTGAAGCTTTCTTT. Its protein is CSATSERGPREDTEAFF.

The sample holds many counts of this clonotype. The rearrangement uses TRBV5-1 and TRBJ2-5; no clear D. The germline V gene has CDR1 SGHRS and CDR2 YFSETQ. This CDR3 is built from 14 residues. V lost 4 bases and J 4 bases, leaving 14 bases between the germline ends. CDR3 nucleotides: TGCGCCAGCAGCCAAACCTACATGGGAGAGACCCAGTACTTC. The encoded protein is CASSQTYMGETQYF. Complete variable domain (other parts from reference TRBV5-1 and TRBJ2-5): KAGVTQTPRYLIKTRGQQVTLSCSPISGHRSVSWYQQTPGQGLQFLFEYFSETQRNKGNFPGRFSGRQFSNSRSEMNVSTLELGDSALYLCASSQTYMGETQYFGPGTRLLVL.

The genes are TRBV2 and TRBJ2-7, with D uncertain. The V and J ends lost 3 bases and 3 bases respectively, with 12 bases between them. Germline V gives CDR1 SNHLY, CDR2 FYNNEI. The CDR3 loop spans 14 amino acids. The CDR3 is CASSDLGGVYEQYV. The CDR3 DNA reads TGTGCCAGCAGTGATTTGGGCGGCGTCTACGAGCAGTACGTC.

This clonotype was counted only a few times. The rearrangement joins TRBV29-1 to TRBJ1-1; D gene uncertain. Per germline, CDR1 SQVTM and CDR2 ANQGSEA. CDR3 length: 13 residues. V was trimmed by 3 bases and J by 2 bases, leaving 10 bases between them. The CDR3 reads CSVDGQRNTEAFF. DNA for the CDR3: TGCAGCGTTGACGGGCAGAGAAACACTGAAGCTTTCTTT.

The CDR3 DNA reads TGTGCCAGCAGCGCCCCCCCGGGAGGTTCCTACGAGCAGTACTTC. Translation: CASSAPPGGSYEQYF. V and J are TRBV6-1 and TRBJ2-7; 7 bases align to TRBD2. CDR1 MNHNS and CDR2 SASEGT come from the germline V gene. Trimming took 6 bases from V and 1 from J; bases not matched to a gene: 9. The CDR3 runs to 15 residues.

This clonotype was picked up a small number of times. The V and J genes are TRBV9 and TRBJ1-2; 7 positions match TRBD1. The CDR3 covers 10 residues. In germline, CDR1 is SGDLS, CDR2 YYNGEE. CDR3 DNA sequence: TGTGCTTCGGGGACAGATGGCTACACCTTC. Protein: CASGTDGYTF.

This clonotype has more than one count but fewer than ten. CDR3 sequence (DNA): TGTGCCAGCAGTGAGAGTCGCTCCTACGAGCAGTACTTC. Its protein is CASSESRSYEQYF. The rearrangement joins TRBV2 to TRBJ2-7; D is undetermined. The CDR3 extends over 13 amino acids. Trimming stripped 3 bases from V and 0 bases from J, with 6 bases between. Germline CDR1 is SNHLY and CDR2 is FYNNEI.

This clonotype was found a few times. The chain links TRBV20-1 to TRBJ1-2; 7 nucleotides agree with TRBD1. CDR1 DFQATT and CDR2 SNEGSKA come from the germline V gene (reference sequence). The CDR3 runs to 14 residues. V lost 3 bases, J lost 5 bases, and 9 bases stayed unmatched. This CDR3 reads CSARGTAEAYGYTF. The CDR3 coding sequence is TGCAGTGCTAGGGGGACAGCGGAGGCTTATGGCTACACCTTC.

This clonotype was seen more than once but under ten times. The V call is TRBV5-1, the J call TRBJ2-1; no clear D. V lost 4 bases and J lost 5, with 13 bases in between. This CDR3 region has 14 residues. The germline CDR1 and CDR2 sequences are SGHRS and YFSETQ. The CDR3 region is CASSVPPHDNEQFF. CDR3 sequence (DNA): TGCGCCAGCAGCGTGCCCCCGCACGACAATGAGCAGTTCTTC. The full variable domain, with the rest looked up from reference TRBV5-1 and TRBJ2-1, is KAGVTQTPRYLIKTRGQQVTLSCSPISGHRSVSWYQQTPGQGLQFLFEYFSETQRNKGNFPGRFSGRQFSNSRSEMNVSTLELGDSALYLCASSVPPHDNEQFFGPGTRLTVL.

The sample holds a few counts of this clonotype. The V and J genes are TRBV6-4 and TRBJ2-1; D might be TRBD2 (6 bases). The germline V gene encodes CDR1 MRHNA and CDR2 SNTAGT. The CDR3 is 10 amino acids. V shed 9 bases and J shed 14 bases, with 14 bases lying between them. The CDR3 DNA follows: TGTGCCAGTCCTGGGGAGGACAAGTTCTTC. Translated: CASPGEDKFF.

The gene calls are TRBV20-1 and TRBJ1-5; D unresolved. The V gene lost 2 bases and the J gene lost 3 bases, with 8 bases spanning the gap. Germline V gene sequence: CDR1 DFQATT, CDR2 SNEGSKA (reference sequence). The CDR3 has 13 amino acids. The CDR3 sequence is CSARTRPNQPQHF. The CDR3 DNA reads as TGCAGTGCTAGAACCAGGCCCAATCAGCCCCAGCATTTT.

V and J are TRBV6-5 and TRBJ1-3; D is undetermined. Between the trimmed V and J ends, which lost 0 bases and 4 bases, there was a span of 4 bases. The CDR3 has 13 residues. Germline V gene sequence: CDR1 MNHEY, CDR2 SVGAGI. Written as DNA, the CDR3 is TGTGCCAGCAGTTACTCGGGGGGAAACACCATATATTTT. Protein sequence: CASSYSGGNTIYF.

In this sample, this clonotype turned up once. One base away lies a much larger clone, so this may be a sequencing read error. The chain combines TRBV12-5 with TRBJ2-1, with D perhaps matching TRBD2 (6 bases). Germline CDR1 is LGHNT and CDR2 is FRNRAP. Trimming cost V 6 bases and J 5 bases, with 17 bases left between them. This CDR3 comprises 15 residues. CDR3 DNA: TGTGCTAGTGGCGGGAGCGGACCTGCCCACAATGAGCAGTTCTTC. Residues: CASGGSGPAHNEQFF. The whole variable domain, filled in from reference TRBV12-5 and TRBJ2-1, reads DARVTQTPRHKVTEMGQEVTMRCQPILGHNTVFWYRQTMMQGLELLAYFRNRAPLDDSGMPKDRFSAEMPDATLATLKIQPSEPRDSAVYFCASGGSGPAHNEQFFGPGTRLTVL.

This clonotype appeared a few times. This chain links TRBV27 with TRBJ2-7; D is undetermined. CDR3 length equals 13 residues. V dropped 3 bases and J dropped 7 bases, with 13 bases sitting between them. Per the germline V gene, CDR1 is MNHEY and CDR2 is SMNVEV (reference sequence). CDR3 sequence reads: CASSLAWTLEQYF. CDR3 DNA sequence: TGTGCCAGCAGTTTGGCCTGGACCTTGGAGCAGTACTTC.

The gene calls are TRBV20-1 and TRBJ2-1; 7 bases are a match to TRBD2. Germline assignment: CDR1 DFQATT and CDR2 SNEGSKA (reference sequence). The CDR3 runs 16 residues. V shed 0 bases and J 0 bases; nucleotides not matched to a gene: 5. CDR3 region: CSARDLKRDSYNEQFF. CDR3 nucleotide sequence: TGCAGTGCTAGAGATCTAAAGCGGGACTCCTACAATGAGCAGTTCTTC.

This clonotype was seen more than once but under ten times. This chain joins TRBV23-1 and TRBJ1-5; 10 positions match TRBD1. TRBV23-1 is an ORF; its function is uncertain. Unmatched junction bases numbered 26, after V lost 11 bases and J lost 7 bases. The CDR3 is 19 residues long. CDR3 sequence reads: CAGHSRSPFQTGGEQPQHF. The CDR3 nucleotides read TGCGCCGGCCATTCCCGTTCGCCATTCCAGACAGGGGGCGAACAGCCCCAGCATTTT.

This clonotype was detected a few times. The chain has TRBV7-3 and TRBJ2-1, with 7 bases identical to TRBD2. J gave up 6 bases and V 5 bases, and 19 bases lay outside the gene matches. CDR3 size: 18 residues. CDR1 is SGHTA, CDR2 FQGTGA, per germline. CDR3 in DNA: TGTGCCAGCAGCCCCACGACCGTAACTAGCGACCGAGTCAATGAGCAGTTCTTC. Encoded protein: CASSPTTVTSDRVNEQFF.

A few counts support this clonotype. This chain uses TRBV24-1 with TRBJ2-5; 10 positions match TRBD2. J was trimmed by 3 bases and V by 1 base; bases with no gene match: 1. Germline V gives CDR1 KGHDR, CDR2 SFDVKD. The CDR3 is made up of 15 amino acids. CDR3 sequence: CATSDLTSGEETQYF. CDR3 nucleotide sequence: TGTGCCACCAGTGATTTAACTAGCGGGGAAGAGACCCAGTACTTC.

The V gene is TRBV7-9, the J gene TRBJ2-7; D is undetermined. CDR1 is SEHNR, CDR2 FQNEAQ, per germline (reference sequence). Trimming took 10 bases from V and 4 from J, leaving 17 bases between them. CDR3 length equals 13 residues. Here the CDR3 reads CAIFIGIPYEQYF. The CDR3 region has the DNA TGTGCCATCTTCATTGGGATCCCGTACGAGCAGTACTTC.

This clonotype occurred a few times. This sequence joins TRBV6-2 or TRBV6-3 and TRBJ2-6, with 15 positions matching TRBD2. Germline V gene data show CDR1 as MNHEY and CDR2 as SVGEGT. The CDR3 totals 19 residues. V shed 6 bases and J 6 bases; nucleotides not matched to a gene: 12. Here the CDR3 reads CASSSYLWTSGREANVLTF. The DNA of the CDR3 is TGTGCCAGCAGCTCATACCTTTGGACTAGCGGGAGGGAGGCCAACGTCCTGACTTTC.

This clonotype was seen more than once but under ten times. J is TRBJ2-7 and V is TRBV12-3 or TRBV12-4; D is uncertain. V was shortened by 6 bases and J by 2 bases, with 17 bases between the two germline ends. The CDR3 is 15 amino acids. The DNA of the CDR3 is TGTGCCAGCAGCCCCCTCGGGTTTCTCCCCTACGAGCAGTACTTC. Translated: CASSPLGFLPYEQYF.

This clonotype was counted a few times. This chain uses TRBV2 with TRBJ2-1; D not certain. V was trimmed by 2 bases and J by 6 bases, leaving 8 bases between them. Per the germline V gene, CDR1 is SNHLY and CDR2 is FYNNEI. The CDR3 extends over 13 amino acids. This CDR3 reads CASSERALNEQFF. The CDR3 nucleotides read TGTGCCAGCAGTGAAAGAGCGCTCAATGAGCAGTTCTTC.

This clonotype has more than one count but fewer than ten. This chain connects TRBV12-3 or TRBV12-4 to TRBJ1-1, with 7 bases fitting TRBD1. The CDR3 has 14 amino acids. V gave up 6 bases and J gave up 8 bases; unmatched junction bases: 12. CDR3 coding DNA: TGTGCCAGCAGCCCTCAGGGGGGTGCGCTCGAAGCTTTCTTT. Amino acid sequence: CASSPQGGALEAFF.

The sample holds a few counts of this clonotype. The V gene is TRBV27, the J gene TRBJ2-2; 8 nucleotides agree with TRBD2. V shed 3 bases, J shed 4 bases, and the junction held 1 base outside the gene matches. In germline, CDR1 is MNHEY, CDR2 SMNVEV (reference sequence). This CDR3 has 14 amino acids. The CDR3 here is CASSFSGTTGELFF. In nucleotides, the CDR3 is TGTGCCAGCAGTTTTAGCGGGACCACCGGGGAGCTGTTTTTT.

Ten or more counts support this clonotype. The rearrangement uses TRBV10-3 and TRBJ2-5; D uncertain. The germline gives CDR1 ENHRY, CDR2 SYGVKD. Deletions cut 2 bases from V and 1 base from J, with 14 bases between. The CDR3 is 16 amino acids. The CDR3 bases are TGTGCCATCAGTGAGAGCCAGGCCGCACCCCAAGAGACCCAGTACTTC. Translation gives CAISESQAAPQETQYF.